The 3 T cell receptor beta chains below come from one sample, sequenced in a study of regulatory T cells in long-lasting Graves disease. HTBI primers from iRepertoire and Arm-PCR of CDR3 regions yielded the TCR beta libraries. TCRdb redid the calling of the multiplex PCR reads with MiXCR, one entry per CDR3 protein. This sample has about 430,000 distinct CDR3 sequences, with 15% found just once. Time point defined: newly diagnosed GD, antithyroid drugs for less than 3 months. From PBMCs, RNA was extracted and then used to make the TCR library. Separately, the same data were catalogued under a study of T cells in Graves' hyperthyroidism and ophthalmopathy.

The specimen was peripheral blood mononuclear cells (PBMCs), collected at new diagnosis, from a patient treated with antithyroid drugs. The receptors were sampled from a woman aged 40 to 50 with Graves disease.

This clonotype was recorded at least ten times. This chain connects TRBV6-5 to TRBJ2-2, with unresolved D. The CDR3 is 13 residues long. V dropped 0 bases and J dropped 7 bases, with 6 bases sitting between them. Germline loops: CDR1 MNHEY, CDR2 SVGAGI. CDR3 loop: CASSYSSVGELFF. The CDR3 coding sequence is TGTGCCAGCAGTTACTCGTCTGTCGGGGAGCTGTTTTTT.

This clonotype was detected many times. The chain recombines TRBV2 with TRBJ2-1; D is ambiguous. V lost 7 bases and J 1 base, leaving 5 bases between the germline ends. The CDR3 extends over 12 amino acids. Per germline, CDR1 SNHLY and CDR2 FYNNEI. This CDR3 is CASIVSYNEQFF. DNA for the CDR3: TGTGCCAGCATAGTATCCTACAATGAGCAGTTCTTC.

This clonotype was counted between two and nine times. The rearrangement joins TRBV6-1 to TRBJ2-1, with D possibly being TRBD1 (5 bases). Germline CDR1 and CDR2: MNHNS and SASEGT. This CDR3 contains 14 residues. V lost 6 bases to trimming and J lost 5 bases, with 14 bases between them. The CDR3 spells CASSRQQLNNEQFF. The CDR3 DNA sequence: TGTGCCAGCAGCAGACAGCAGCTTAACAATGAGCAGTTCTTC.